The rows below give T cell receptor beta chains drawn from one sample of a study of T-cell memory formation after mild COVID-19. TCRdb ran MiXCR on the 5' RACE reads and lists one entry per CDR3 protein. Among about 410,000 distinct CDR3 sequences listed, roughly a quarter were seen once. Sample: PBMCs or a T cell subset sorted from them (not recorded which). The receptor source for this set is an adult woman who had mild COVID-19 (a few samples of this study predate the infection). Cell type and time point are not known. Both conserved end residues are part of each CDR3. Only some rows state a clone size, as once, few, many or a class for expanded clones.

>many|TRBV10-3
CAISVRGRNTEAFF
>many|TRBV7-9
CASTTGVIGDTQYF
>few|TRBV11-2
CASSLEGLSEQFF
>NA|TRBV7-6
CASSLREAMNTEAFF
>few|TRBV30
CAWSWTSGRVGEQFF
>NA|TRBV4-1
CASSQVRDRNEQFF
>few|TRBV24-1
CATSGTGLAETQYF
>NA|TRBV7-9
CASSPTDSYEQYF
>few|TRBV9
CASSVERGSYNEQFF
>many|TRBV12-3/TRBV12-4
CASSLDPGTGGYTF
>NA|TRBV5-5
CASSSGVREGPTDTQYF
>few|TRBV29-1
CSVGSRTGEGRQYF
>NA|TRBV9
CASSARTSGRIEFDEQFF
>NA|TRBV6-5
CASSQDRVDYGYTF
>NA|TRBV12-3/TRBV12-4
CAGIRTSGGGGELFF
>few|TRBV25-1
CASSEQTKANTGELFF
>NA|TRBV7-9
CASSQTSGTSVGEQFF
>NA|TRBV6-5
CASSYAGLSGANVLTF
>NA|TRBV4-3
CASSQDRRQTQYF
>few|TRBV3-1
CASSHGTGEGGYTF
>NA|TRBV29-1
CSVYDISGRPEQFF
>NA|TRBV6-5
CASSYGPGRYEQYF
>few|TRBV6-5
CASSYSFPDRGDQANYGYTF
>few|TRBV7-9
CASSLPRGYTEAFF
>NA|TRBV5-4
CASTLADTRDEQFF
>once|TRBV7-2
CASSLGTDFLAKNIQYF
>many|TRBV20-1
CSAERDTNSYEQYF
>few|TRBV29-1
CSVERQVNTEAFF
>NA|TRBV7-2
CASSFRVNGPTEAFF
>NA|TRBV3-1
CASSQDPQEKNSGEQYF
>few|TRBV5-1
CASSPVSGYGYTF
>NA|TRBV29-1
CSVEVSRGQPQHF
>NA|TRBV27
CASSLSGGIGYEQYF
>many|TRBV12-3/TRBV12-4
CASSFFGQVGETQYF
>few|TRBV7-8
CASIQAGGSTDTQYF
>few|TRBV4-2
CASSQDPASGTYNEQFF
>many|TRBV4-1
CASSQTGLGTDTQYF
>few|TRBV24-1
CATSDYPSGRSDEQFF
>few|TRBV29-1
CSVEVLRGAGELFF
>NA|TRBV20-1
CSARTSGRRWETQYF
>few|TRBV5-1
CASSLVAGGYEQYF
>NA|TRBV19
CASSIAGRGHNEQFF
>few|TRBV7-8
CASSSTGGPGDTQYF
>few|TRBV5-1
CASSLTRTAGANVLTF
>NA|TRBV4-1
CASSHLQNSRDRAPDLFTDTQYF
>few|TRBV7-2
CASSSLAGSQYF